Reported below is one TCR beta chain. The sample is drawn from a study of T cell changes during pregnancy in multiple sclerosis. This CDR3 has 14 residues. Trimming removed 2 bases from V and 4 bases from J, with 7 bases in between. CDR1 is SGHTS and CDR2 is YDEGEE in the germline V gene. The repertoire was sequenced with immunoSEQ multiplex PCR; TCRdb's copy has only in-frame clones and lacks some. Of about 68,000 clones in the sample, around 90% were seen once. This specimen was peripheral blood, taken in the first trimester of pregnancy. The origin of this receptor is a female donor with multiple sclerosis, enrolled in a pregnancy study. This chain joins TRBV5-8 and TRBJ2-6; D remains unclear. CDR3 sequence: CASSLAAGANVLTF. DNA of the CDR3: TGTGCCAGCAGCTTAGCCGCCGGGGCCAACGTCCTGACTTTC.